This TCR beta chain derives from a study of T cell repertoires in cytomegalovirus infection. CDR1 is MNHEY and CDR2 is SMNVEV in the germline V gene (reference sequence). This CDR3 contains 13 residues. The V end lost 1 base, the J end lost 8 bases, and 11 bases lay between the germline ends. Worth noting for this clonotype: The antigen is undetermined.

In TCRdb, the reads were re-called with MiXCR into one record per CDR3 protein. The data show 95,000 to 150,000 distinct CDR3 sequences, over 30% seen once. The genes are TRBV27 and TRBJ1-1, with D uncertain. This specimen consisted of CD8+ T cells from cultured PBMCs, obtained from culture after CMV antigen stimulation. The sequence derives from a human donor in good health (CMV status not recorded). Some clones in this sample may be carry-over from other donors' samples. The CDR3 here is CASSLLGRKEAFF. The DNA of the CDR3 is TGTGCCAGCAGTTTATTGGGCAGGAAAGAAGCTTTCTTT.